A selection of T cell receptor beta chains follows, all from one sample in a study. TCRdb reprocessed the 5' RACE reads with MiXCR, giving one entry per CDR3 protein. The repertoire holds approximately 57,000 distinct CDR3 sequences, with about 20% as singletons. Sequences were obtained from tumor-infiltrating Tregs sorted from the breast tumor. The receptors here all came from a female donor with breast cancer. Both conserved end residues are part of each CDR3.

V gene: TRBV20-1; CDR3 protein: CSARLAGGDTQHF
V gene: TRBV7-3; CDR3 protein: CASSLTGTGELFF
V gene: TRBV29-1; CDR3 protein: CSARGGWGNTGELFF
V gene: TRBV6-6; CDR3 protein: CASFRALAENTGELFF
V gene: TRBV6-5; CDR3 protein: CAENHRGLSSYNSPLHF
V gene: TRBV7-2; CDR3 protein: CASSQVTGSSYEQYF
V gene: TRBV7-8; CDR3 protein: CASSRRFPGLGDNEQFF
V gene: TRBV11-2; CDR3 protein: CASSLFLASGELFF
V gene: TRBV7-2; CDR3 protein: CASSLGLAGISYEQYF
V gene: TRBV11-2; CDR3 protein: CASSLQGGTGELFF
V gene: TRBV20-1; CDR3 protein: CSARSTGSRQREQYF
V gene: TRBV7-2; CDR3 protein: CASSLDGRESNEQFF
V gene: TRBV29-1; CDR3 protein: CSVATGVNYGYTF
V gene: TRBV5-1; CDR3 protein: CASSLAEETQYF
V gene: TRBV5-1; CDR3 protein: CASSLDGTSTNEQFF
V gene: TRBV5-1; CDR3 protein: CASKYGRDGANYGYTF
V gene: TRBV4-1; CDR3 protein: CASSQIQDYGYTF
V gene: TRBV27; CDR3 protein: CATKVGRNYNEQFF
V gene: TRBV7-3; CDR3 protein: CASSLLAGKNEQFF
V gene: TRBV7-2; CDR3 protein: CASSPYTDTQYF
V gene: TRBV4-2; CDR3 protein: CASSQDPGGLGNEQFF
V gene: TRBV20-1; CDR3 protein: CSARFSGVNTEAFF
V gene: TRBV12-3/TRBV12-4; CDR3 protein: CASSLGLGGYTF
V gene: TRBV3-1; CDR3 protein: CASSQDLQQGRRNTEAFF
V gene: TRBV7-3; CDR3 protein: CASSGTGGVDGANVLTF
V gene: TRBV7-9; CDR3 protein: CATRDTSNTGELFF
V gene: TRBV7-2; CDR3 protein: CASSFRPQGTDTQYF
V gene: TRBV28; CDR3 protein: CASSFQGNTGELFF
V gene: TRBV5-4; CDR3 protein: CASSSRAISTDTQYF
V gene: TRBV20-1; CDR3 protein: CSAQPPRRYRSTDTQYF
V gene: TRBV4-1; CDR3 protein: CASSHPGKGSYEQYF
V gene: TRBV9; CDR3 protein: CASSVGRQLNTEAFF
V gene: TRBV20-1; CDR3 protein: CSSRDIQETQYF
V gene: TRBV2; CDR3 protein: CASKGGGGETQYF
V gene: TRBV6-1; CDR3 protein: CAIYSDRNGYTF
V gene: TRBV12-3/TRBV12-4; CDR3 protein: CASGGANTGELFF
V gene: TRBV7-2; CDR3 protein: CASSLPVGGVGEQFF
V gene: TRBV6-5; CDR3 protein: CASRPGVSGNTIYF
V gene: TRBV12-3/TRBV12-4; CDR3 protein: CASSLEGQGVSDTQYF
V gene: TRBV11-2; CDR3 protein: CASSLVGTAGKETQYF
V gene: TRBV7-9; CDR3 protein: CASSPPGEASPQHF
V gene: TRBV6-2/TRBV6-3; CDR3 protein: CASSPFRDRSYEQYF
V gene: TRBV5-1; CDR3 protein: CASSPNAGVKNEQFF
V gene: TRBV28; CDR3 protein: CASSLFKGIEQYF
V gene: TRBV5-1; CDR3 protein: CASSPSGRADEQFF
V gene: TRBV1; CDR3 protein: CTIAPGVRQPQHF
V gene: TRBV20-1; CDR3 protein: CSARTPGLVPDTQYF
V gene: TRBV20-1; CDR3 protein: CSAKQGALYNEQFF
V gene: TRBV24-1; CDR3 protein: CVRGGAKPQHF